One and the same sample provided the 4 T cell receptor beta chains below, sequenced in a study of shared T cell receptors in the human thymus. Assay: immunoSEQ multiplex PCR; the TCRdb copy retains only in-frame clones and omits some. The sample shows hundreds of thousands of clones, over 75% of them seen only once. This sample also appeared in a second study, on human thymus T cells.

The sequenced sample was thymocytes. The receptors were gathered from a boy under two years old with a congenital heart defect.

This chain links TRBV9 with TRBJ1-3; the D gene is possibly TRBD1 (5 bases). V lost 4 bases to trimming and J lost 2 bases, with 13 bases between them. The CDR3 has 15 residues. Germline V gene lookup returns CDR1 SGDLS and CDR2 YYNGEE. CDR3 coding DNA: TGTGCCAGCAGCCTCTTGCCAGGGACTGGAAACACCATATATTTT. This gives the protein CASSLLPGTGNTIYF.

This clone was seen just once. The gene calls are TRBV14 and TRBJ2-4; TRBD2 is a possible D gene (7 bases). This CDR3 has 14 residues. Trimming took 4 bases from V and 4 from J, leaving 11 bases between them. CDR1 and CDR2 from the germline V gene are SGHDN and FVKESK. In nucleotides, the CDR3 is TGTGCCAGCAGCCCGGGGGGCGGGAAAAACATTCAGTACTTC. This codes for CASSPGGGKNIQYF.

V gene TRBV11-2 combines with J gene TRBJ2-5; 8 nucleotides agree with TRBD2. CDR3 size: 16 residues. V lost 1 base to trimming and J lost 3 bases; unmatched junction nucleotides: 7. The germline gives CDR1 SGHAT, CDR2 FQNNGV. CDR3 sequence (DNA): TGTGCCAGCAGCTTAGCACCGTACGGGGGGGAAGAGACCCAGTACTTC. Its protein product is CASSLAPYGGEETQYF.

This sequence joins TRBV5-1 and TRBJ2-7, with 10 nucleotides matching TRBD2. The CDR3 contains 15 residues. The J segment lost 2 bases and the V segment lost 2 bases, leaving 4 bases of the junction unmatched. Germline CDR1 reads SGHRS; CDR2 reads YFSETQ. The CDR3 DNA reads TGCGCCAGCAGCTTAAGCGGGAGGGCCCCCTACGAGCAGTACTTC. As protein: CASSLSGRAPYEQYF.